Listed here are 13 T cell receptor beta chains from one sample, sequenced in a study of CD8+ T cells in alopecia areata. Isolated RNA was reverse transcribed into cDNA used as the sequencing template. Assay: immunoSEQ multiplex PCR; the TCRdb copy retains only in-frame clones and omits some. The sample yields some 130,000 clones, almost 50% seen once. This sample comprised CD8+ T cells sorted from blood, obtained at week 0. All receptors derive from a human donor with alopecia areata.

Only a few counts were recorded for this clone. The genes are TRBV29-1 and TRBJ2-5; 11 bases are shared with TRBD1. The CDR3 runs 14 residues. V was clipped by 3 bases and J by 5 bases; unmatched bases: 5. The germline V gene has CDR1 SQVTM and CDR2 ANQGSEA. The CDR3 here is CSVDWTGGYETQYF. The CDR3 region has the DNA TGCAGCGTTGACTGGACAGGGGGCTATGAGACCCAGTACTTC.

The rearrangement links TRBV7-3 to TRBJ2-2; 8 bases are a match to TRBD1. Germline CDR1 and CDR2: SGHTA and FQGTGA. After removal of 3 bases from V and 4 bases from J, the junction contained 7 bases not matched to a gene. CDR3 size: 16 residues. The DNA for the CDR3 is TGTGCCAGCAGCTTTGGGACAGGCACCCGCACCGGGGAGCTGTTTTTT. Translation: CASSFGTGTRTGELFF.

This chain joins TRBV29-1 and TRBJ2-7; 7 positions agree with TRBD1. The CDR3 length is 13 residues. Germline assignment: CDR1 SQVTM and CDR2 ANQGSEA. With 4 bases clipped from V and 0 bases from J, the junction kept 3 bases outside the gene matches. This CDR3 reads CSVGTGDSYEQYF. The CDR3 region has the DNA TGCAGCGTTGGAACAGGGGACTCCTACGAGCAGTACTTC.

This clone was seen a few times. The CDR3 nucleotides are TGTGCCAGTACCGGGTCCGGTAGGCTGAATGAGCAGTTCTTC. It is translated as CASTGSGRLNEQFF. This chain connects TRBV19 to TRBJ2-1; D not resolved. Germline values: CDR1 LNHDA, CDR2 SQIVND (reference sequence). Trimming removed 7 bases at V and 7 bases at J, with 17 bases between. The CDR3 is made up of 14 amino acids.

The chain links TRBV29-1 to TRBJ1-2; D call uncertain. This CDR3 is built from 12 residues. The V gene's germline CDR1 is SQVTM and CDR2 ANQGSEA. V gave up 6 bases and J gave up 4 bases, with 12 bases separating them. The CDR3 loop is CSVLPAGYGYTF. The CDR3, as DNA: TGCAGCGTCCTTCCCGCCGGCTATGGCTACACCTTC.

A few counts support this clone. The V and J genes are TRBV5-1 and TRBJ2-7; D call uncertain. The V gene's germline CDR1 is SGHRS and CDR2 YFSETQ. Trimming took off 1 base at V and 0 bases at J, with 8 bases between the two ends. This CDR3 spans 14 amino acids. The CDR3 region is CASSLPSSSYEQYF. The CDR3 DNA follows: TGCGCCAGCAGCTTGCCGAGCTCCTCCTACGAGCAGTACTTC.

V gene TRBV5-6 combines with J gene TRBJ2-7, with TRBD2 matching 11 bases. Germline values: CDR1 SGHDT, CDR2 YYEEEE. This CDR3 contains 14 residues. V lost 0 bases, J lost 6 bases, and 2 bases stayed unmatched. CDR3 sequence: CASSLGLAGPEQYF. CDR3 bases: TGTGCCAGCAGCTTGGGACTAGCGGGGCCCGAGCAGTACTTC.

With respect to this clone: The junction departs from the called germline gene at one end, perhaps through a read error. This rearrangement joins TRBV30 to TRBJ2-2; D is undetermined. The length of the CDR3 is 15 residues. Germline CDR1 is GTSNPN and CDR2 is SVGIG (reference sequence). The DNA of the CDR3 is TGTGCCCGGAGTGCCTTCGCCTGGAACACCGGGGAGCTGTTTTTT. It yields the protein CARSAFAWNTGELFF.

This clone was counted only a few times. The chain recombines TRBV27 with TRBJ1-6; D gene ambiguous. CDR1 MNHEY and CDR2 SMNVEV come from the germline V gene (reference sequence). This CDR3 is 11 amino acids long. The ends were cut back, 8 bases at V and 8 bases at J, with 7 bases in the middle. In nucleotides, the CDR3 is TGTGCCAGCGGTGGGGATTCACCCCTCCACTTT. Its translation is CASGGDSPLHF.

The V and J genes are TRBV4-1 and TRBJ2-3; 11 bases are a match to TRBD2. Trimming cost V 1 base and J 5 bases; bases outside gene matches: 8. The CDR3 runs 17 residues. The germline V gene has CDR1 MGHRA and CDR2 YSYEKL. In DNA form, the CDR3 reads TGCGCCAGCAGCCAAGGGGGCCTAGCGGGGGGACGAGATACGCAGTATTTT. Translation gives CASSQGGLAGGRDTQYF.

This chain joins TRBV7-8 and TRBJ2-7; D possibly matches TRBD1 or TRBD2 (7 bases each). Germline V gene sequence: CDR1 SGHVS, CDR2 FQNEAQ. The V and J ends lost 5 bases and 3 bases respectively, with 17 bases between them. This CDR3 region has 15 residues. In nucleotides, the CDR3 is TGTGCCAGCAGCCAAGACAGGGACTATTACTACGAGCAGTACTTC. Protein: CASSQDRDYYYEQYF.

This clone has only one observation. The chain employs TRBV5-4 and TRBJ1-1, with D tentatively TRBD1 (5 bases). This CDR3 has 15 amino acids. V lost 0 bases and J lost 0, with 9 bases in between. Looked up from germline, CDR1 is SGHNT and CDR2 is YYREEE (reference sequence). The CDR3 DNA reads TGTGCCAGCAGCTTGGTTGCAGGGATGAACACTGAAGCTTTCTTT. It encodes CASSLVAGMNTEAFF.

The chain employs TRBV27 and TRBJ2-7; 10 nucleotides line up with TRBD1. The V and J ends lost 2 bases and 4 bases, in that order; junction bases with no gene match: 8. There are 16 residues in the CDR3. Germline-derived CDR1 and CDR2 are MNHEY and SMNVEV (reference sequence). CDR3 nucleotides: TGTGCCAGCAGTTTAGGGAGACAGGGGGCTGGTTACGAGCAGTACTTC. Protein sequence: CASSLGRQGAGYEQYF.